One and the same sample provided the 13 T cell receptor beta chains below, sequenced in a study of persistence of HIV-infected CD4 T cells. The stimulus was lysate of CMV-infected fibroblasts, 8.5 to 10 ug/mL. Sorting selected CD4+ T cells upregulating both CD40 ligand and CD69. Their antigens remain unidentified. Sequencing used immunoSEQ version 4 in survey mode. Some clones are missing from TCRdb's copy, which holds only in-frame ones; the method was immunoSEQ multiplex PCR. The sample consists of several thousand clones, roughly three fifths of them appearing once. Sequencing was performed on CD4+ T cells sorted from PBMCs after roughly 18-hour stimulation, taken from a patient who received antiretroviral therapy. The origin of the receptors is an adult man with HIV who was CMV-seropositive.

The rearrangement uses TRBV5-1 and TRBJ2-2; no firm D call. Germline V gene lookup returns CDR1 SGHRS and CDR2 YFSETQ. V lost 4 bases to trimming and J lost 0 bases, with 16 bases between them. The CDR3 spans 17 residues. CDR3 sequence (DNA): TGCGCCAGCAGCCCTGAAACCAACCTCGCGAACACCGGGGAGCTGTTTTTT. The encoded protein is CASSPETNLANTGELFF.

This clone showed up just a few times. The genes are TRBV27 and TRBJ2-4, with 14 bases identical to TRBD2. The CDR3 contains 17 residues. Germline CDR1 is MNHEY and CDR2 is SMNVEV (reference sequence). Unmatched junction bases numbered 11, after V lost 4 bases and J lost 9 bases. CDR3 nucleotide sequence: TGTGCCAGCAGTTCCCTGACTAGCGGGGGGGCGGTAGGCATTCAGTACTTC. It is translated as CASSSLTSGGAVGIQYF.

This clone has just one count. The gene calls are TRBV27 and TRBJ2-7, with a tentative D call TRBD1 (5 bases). Per the germline V gene, CDR1 is MNHEY and CDR2 is SMNVEV (reference sequence). Trimming removed 2 bases from V and 2 bases from J, with 13 bases in between. This CDR3 region has 15 residues. The CDR3: CASSLVREYPYEQYF. The CDR3 coding sequence is TGTGCCAGCAGTTTAGTCAGGGAATATCCCTACGAGCAGTACTTC.

The table lists this clone with a few counts. The CDR3 bases are TGTGCCTGGACCGGGACAGAAAATTCACCCCTCCACTTT. This translates into CAWTGTENSPLHF. This chain uses TRBV30 with TRBJ1-6; 7 nucleotides match TRBD1. V was pared by 4 bases and J by 7 bases, with 4 bases of the junction left unmatched. The CDR3 loop spans 13 amino acids. Germline lookup yields CDR1 GTSNPN and CDR2 SVGIG (reference sequence).

J is TRBJ2-7 and V is TRBV30; 8 bases line up with TRBD1. CDR3 length equals 16 residues. CDR1 and CDR2 (germline): GTSNPN, SVGIG (reference sequence). V gave up 3 bases and J gave up 0 bases; unmatched junction bases: 10. The CDR3 coding sequence is TGTGCCTGGAGCCTCCCCCGAACAGGGGGCTCCTACGAGCAGTACTTC. Translating it yields CAWSLPRTGGSYEQYF.

CDR3 protein: CSVATGNTEAFF. The CDR3 bases are TGCAGCGTTGCCACAGGGAACACTGAAGCTTTCTTT. The chain is built from TRBV29-1 and TRBJ1-1, with D possibly TRBD1 on 5 matching bases. CDR1 and CDR2 from the germline V gene are SQVTM and ANQGSEA. The CDR3 is 12 amino acids. Trimming cost V 4 bases and J 1 base, with 7 bases left between them.

This sequence joins TRBV7-2 and TRBJ2-7; 7 bases align to TRBD1. There are 15 residues in the CDR3. CDR1 is SGHTA, CDR2 FQGNSA, per germline. Trimming removed 5 bases from V and 5 bases from J; junction bases left unmatched: 12. CDR3 amino acids: CASSRVETGSNEQYF. The CDR3, as DNA: TGTGCCAGCAGCCGGGTCGAGACAGGGAGCAACGAGCAGTACTTC.

This clone is labeled medium-sized. V usage is TRBV11-3 and J usage is TRBJ2-3, with 10 bases lining up with TRBD1. This CDR3 spans 15 amino acids. CDR1 and CDR2 (germline): SGHNT, YENEEA. V was clipped by 3 bases and J by 2 bases; unmatched bases: 2. CDR3 DNA: TGTGCCAGCAGCTTGAGACAGGGGGCCACAGATACGCAGTATTTT. Residues: CASSLRQGATDTQYF.

The gene calls are TRBV30 and TRBJ1-2; D possibly corresponds to TRBD1 (6 bases). Per the germline V gene, CDR1 is GTSNPN and CDR2 is SVGIG (reference sequence). The V end lost 4 bases, the J end lost 2 bases, and 14 bases lay between the germline ends. The CDR3 has 14 residues. CDR3 sequence: CAWKGFRGNYGYTF. The DNA for the CDR3 is TGTGCCTGGAAGGGTTTCAGGGGCAACTATGGCTACACCTTC. Full variable domain (remainder filled in from reference TRBV30 and TRBJ1-2): SQTIHQWPATLVQPVGSPLSLECTVEGTSNPNLYWYRQAAGRGLQLLFYSVGIGQISSEVPQNLSASRPQDRQFILSSKKLLLSDSGFYLCAWKGFRGNYGYTFGSGTRLTVV.

The chain couples TRBV5-1 to TRBJ2-7; 9 bases line up with TRBD1. CDR1 and CDR2 from the germline V gene are SGHRS and YFSETQ. The CDR3 loop spans 14 amino acids. V trimming: 1 base; J trimming: 4 bases; junction bases outside the gene matches: 3. This CDR3 is CASSLLQGAYEQYF. CDR3 nucleotide sequence: TGCGCCAGCAGCTTGTTACAGGGGGCTTACGAGCAGTACTTC.

In this sample, this clone turned up once. The chain combines TRBV15 with TRBJ1-1; D gene uncertain. The V gene lost 0 bases and the J gene lost 7 bases, with 6 bases spanning the gap. CDR3 length: 12 residues. Germline CDR1 is LNHNV and CDR2 is YYDKDF (reference sequence). The CDR3 nucleotides are TGTGCCACCAGCAGAGAGGGGTATGAAGCTTTCTTT. It specifies CATSREGYEAFF.

The chain joins TRBV6-5 to TRBJ1-2, with D perhaps matching TRBD1 (5 bases). Trimming left V 7 bases short and J 4 bases short, with 13 bases between. The CDR3 sequence is 13 residues long. CDR1 and CDR2 from the germline V gene are MNHEY and SVGAGI. The CDR3 DNA reads TGTGCCAGCATCCTTGACAGCTCCTATGGCTACACCTTC. Translation gives CASILDSSYGYTF.

This clone was seen only once. V is TRBV16 and J is TRBJ1-1; 7 bases are shared with TRBD1. The V gene's germline CDR1 is KGHSY and CDR2 FQNENV. The V segment lost 0 bases and the J segment 8 bases; nucleotides outside the gene matches: 12. This CDR3 contains 16 residues. For the CDR3, the DNA is TGTGCCAGCAGCCAATCTGTCGTGACAGGGTCTACCGAAGCTTTCTTT. Protein product: CASSQSVVTGSTEAFF.